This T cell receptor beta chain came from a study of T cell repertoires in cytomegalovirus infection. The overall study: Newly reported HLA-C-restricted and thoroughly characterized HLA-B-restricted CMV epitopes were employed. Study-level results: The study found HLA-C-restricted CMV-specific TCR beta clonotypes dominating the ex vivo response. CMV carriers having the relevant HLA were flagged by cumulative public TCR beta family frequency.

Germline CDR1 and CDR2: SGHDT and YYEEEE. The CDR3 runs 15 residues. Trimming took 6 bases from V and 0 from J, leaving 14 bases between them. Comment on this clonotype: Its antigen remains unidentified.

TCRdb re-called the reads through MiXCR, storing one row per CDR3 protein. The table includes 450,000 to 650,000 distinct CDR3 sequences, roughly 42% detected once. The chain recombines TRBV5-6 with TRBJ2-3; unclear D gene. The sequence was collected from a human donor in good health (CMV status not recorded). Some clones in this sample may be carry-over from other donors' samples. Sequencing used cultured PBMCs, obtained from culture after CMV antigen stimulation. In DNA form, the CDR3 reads TGTGCCAGCACCCTTTTTGTTCCTAGCACAGATACGCAGTATTTT. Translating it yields CASTLFVPSTDTQYF. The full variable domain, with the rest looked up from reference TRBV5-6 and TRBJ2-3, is DAGVTQSPTHLIKTRGQQVTLRCSPKSGHDTVSWYQQALGQGPQFIFQYYEEEERQRGNFPDRFSGHQFPNYSSELNVNALLLGDSALYLCASTLFVPSTDTQYFGPGTRLTVL.